This T cell receptor beta chain was profiled in a study of blood T cells in healthy people across ages. Primers used in a second PCR of about 6 to 12 cycles were a sample-barcoded 5' primer and a J-beta primer mix. TCRdb redid the calling of the 5' RACE reads with MiXCR, one entry per CDR3 protein. The sample has 500,000 to 650,000 distinct CDR3 sequences, about 28% seen once; the top ten hold roughly 3.5%. Study conclusions and caveats: In long-lived donors, naive CD4+ cell counts and diversity exceeded those of aged donors. Per million T cells, TCR beta diversity dropped roughly linearly as age increased.

With each sample, at least 5 micrograms of total RNA were extracted. Note on this clonotype: What it binds is unknown.

Germline CDR1 and CDR2: SEHNR and FQNEAQ (reference sequence). Trimming cost V 5 bases and J 4 bases, with 17 bases left between them. The CDR3 sequence is 15 residues long. These data were likewise used in another study, on T cells of mothers and their children.

The sequence came from a boy between 2 and 10 years old in good health. The specimen sequenced was blood. The chain couples TRBV7-9 to TRBJ1-1, with TRBD1 as a possible D gene (6 bases). The CDR3, as DNA: TGTGCCAGCAGCCCCCAAGGGGGTTGGATCACTGAAGCTTTCTTT. Its protein product is CASSPQGGWITEAFF.